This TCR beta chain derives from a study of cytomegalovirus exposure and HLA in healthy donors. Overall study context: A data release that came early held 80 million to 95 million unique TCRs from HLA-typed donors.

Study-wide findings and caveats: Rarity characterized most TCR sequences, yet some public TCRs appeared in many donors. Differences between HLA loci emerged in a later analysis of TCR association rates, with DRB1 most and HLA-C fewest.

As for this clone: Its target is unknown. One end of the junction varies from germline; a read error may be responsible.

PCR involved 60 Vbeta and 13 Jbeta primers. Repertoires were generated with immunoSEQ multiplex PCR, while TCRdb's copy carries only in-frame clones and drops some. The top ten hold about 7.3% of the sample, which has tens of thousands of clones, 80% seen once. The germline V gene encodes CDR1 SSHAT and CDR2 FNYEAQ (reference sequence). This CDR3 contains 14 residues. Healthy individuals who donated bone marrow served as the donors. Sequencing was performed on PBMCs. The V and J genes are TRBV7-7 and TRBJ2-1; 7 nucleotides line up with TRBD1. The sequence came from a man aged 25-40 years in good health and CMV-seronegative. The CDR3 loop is CASSCGTGENEQFF. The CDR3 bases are TGTGCTAGCAGCTGTGGAACAGGGGAGAATGAGCAGTTCTTC.